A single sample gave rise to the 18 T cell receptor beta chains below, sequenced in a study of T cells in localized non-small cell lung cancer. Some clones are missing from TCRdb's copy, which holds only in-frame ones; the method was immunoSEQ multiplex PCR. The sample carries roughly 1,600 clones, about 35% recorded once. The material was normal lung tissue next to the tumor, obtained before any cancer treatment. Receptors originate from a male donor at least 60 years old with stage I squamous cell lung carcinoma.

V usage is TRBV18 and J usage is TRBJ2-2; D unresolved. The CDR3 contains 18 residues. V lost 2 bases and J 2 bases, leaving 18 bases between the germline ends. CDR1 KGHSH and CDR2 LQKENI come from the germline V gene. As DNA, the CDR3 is TGTGCCAGCTCACCAAGGTACGGAACGATCAGAAACACCGGGGAGCTGTTTTTT. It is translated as CASSPRYGTIRNTGELFF. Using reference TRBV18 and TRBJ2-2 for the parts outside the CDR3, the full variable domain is NAGVMQNPRHLVRRRGQEARLRCSPMKGHSHVYWYRQLPEEGLKFMVYLQKENIIDESGMPKERFSAEFPKEGPSILRIQQVVRGDSAAYFCASSPRYGTIRNTGELFFGEGSRLTVL.

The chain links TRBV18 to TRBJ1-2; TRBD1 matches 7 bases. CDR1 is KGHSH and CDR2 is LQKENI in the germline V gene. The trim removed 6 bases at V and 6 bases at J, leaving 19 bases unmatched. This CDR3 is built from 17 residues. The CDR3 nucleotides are TGTGCCAGCTCTCCGGGGGCTGGACAGGACGGGATTGATGGCTACACCTTC. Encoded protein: CASSPGAGQDGIDGYTF. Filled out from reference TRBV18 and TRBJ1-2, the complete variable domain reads NAGVMQNPRHLVRRRGQEARLRCSPMKGHSHVYWYRQLPEEGLKFMVYLQKENIIDESGMPKERFSAEFPKEGPSILRIQQVVRGDSAAYFCASSPGAGQDGIDGYTFGSGTRLTVV.

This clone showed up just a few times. In DNA, the CDR3 is TGTGCCAGCGACACAGGGGTGGATGGCTACACCTTC. Translation: CASDTGVDGYTF. The chain links TRBV28 to TRBJ1-2, with TRBD1 matching 7 bases. The CDR3 spans 12 residues. The germline V gene encodes CDR1 MDHEN and CDR2 SYDVKM. With V trimmed by 8 bases and J by 6 bases, 6 bases remained unmatched.

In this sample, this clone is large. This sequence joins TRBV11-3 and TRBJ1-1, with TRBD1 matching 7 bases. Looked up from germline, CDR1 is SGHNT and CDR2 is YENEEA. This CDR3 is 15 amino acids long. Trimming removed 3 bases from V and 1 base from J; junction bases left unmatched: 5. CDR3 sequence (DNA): TGTGCCAGCAGCTTGGAGGACAGGCGGAACACTGAAGCTTTCTTT. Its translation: CASSLEDRRNTEAFF.

As DNA, the CDR3 is TGTGCCAGCAGCTTCGGGGGGCTAGCGGGCGGGGAGCTGTTTTTT. Protein: CASSFGGLAGGELFF. This chain links TRBV11-3 with TRBJ2-2; TRBD2 matches at 8 bases. The CDR3 covers 15 residues. Germline CDR1 SGHNT, CDR2 YENEEA. J gave up 7 bases and V 3 bases, and 7 bases lay outside the gene matches.

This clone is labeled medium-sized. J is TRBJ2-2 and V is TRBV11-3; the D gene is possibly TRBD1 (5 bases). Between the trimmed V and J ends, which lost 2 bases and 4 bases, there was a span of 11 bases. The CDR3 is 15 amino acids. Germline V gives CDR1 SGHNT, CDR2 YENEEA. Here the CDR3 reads CASSLQGQGTGELFF. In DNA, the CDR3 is TGTGCCAGCAGCTTACAAGGACAAGGCACCGGGGAGCTGTTTTTT.

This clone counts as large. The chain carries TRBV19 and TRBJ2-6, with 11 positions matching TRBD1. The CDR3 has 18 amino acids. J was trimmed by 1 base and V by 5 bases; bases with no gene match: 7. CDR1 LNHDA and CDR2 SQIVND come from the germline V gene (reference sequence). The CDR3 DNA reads TGTGCCAGTAGTGATCCTGGACAGGGGGCGTCTGGGGCCAACGTCCTGACTTTC. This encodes CASSDPGQGASGANVLTF.

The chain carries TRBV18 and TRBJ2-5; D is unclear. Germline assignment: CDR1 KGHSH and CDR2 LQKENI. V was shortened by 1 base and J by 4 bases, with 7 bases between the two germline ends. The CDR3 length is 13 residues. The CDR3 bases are TGTGCCAGCTCACCACGCCAGCGAGAGACCCAGTACTTC. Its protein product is CASSPRQRETQYF.

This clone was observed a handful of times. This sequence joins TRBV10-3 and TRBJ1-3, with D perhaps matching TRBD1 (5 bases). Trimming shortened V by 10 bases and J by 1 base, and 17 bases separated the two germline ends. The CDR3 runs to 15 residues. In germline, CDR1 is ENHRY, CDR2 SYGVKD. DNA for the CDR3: TGTGCCACCTCCCCCCGCGAGGGGTCTGGAAACACCATATATTTT. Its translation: CATSPREGSGNTIYF.

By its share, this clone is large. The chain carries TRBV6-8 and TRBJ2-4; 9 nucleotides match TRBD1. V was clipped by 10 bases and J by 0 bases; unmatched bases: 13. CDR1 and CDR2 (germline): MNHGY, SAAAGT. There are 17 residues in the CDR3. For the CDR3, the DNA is TGTGCCATCAAACCGGGACAGGGAGAACTAGCCAAAAACATTCAGTACTTC. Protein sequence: CAIKPGQGELAKNIQYF.

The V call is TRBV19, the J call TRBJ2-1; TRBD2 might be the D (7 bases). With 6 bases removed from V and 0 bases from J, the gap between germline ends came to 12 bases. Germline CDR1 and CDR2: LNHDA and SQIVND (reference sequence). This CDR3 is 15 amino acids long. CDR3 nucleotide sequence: TGTGCCAGTAGCGTAGGGGGGGGCTCCTACAATGAGCAGTTCTTC. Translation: CASSVGGGSYNEQFF. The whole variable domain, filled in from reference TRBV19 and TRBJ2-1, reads DGGITQSPKYLFRKEGQNVTLSCEQNLNHDAMYWYRQDPGQGLRLIYYSQIVNDFQKGDIAEGYSVSREKKESFPLTVTSAQKNPTAFYLCASSVGGGSYNEQFFGPGTRLTVL.

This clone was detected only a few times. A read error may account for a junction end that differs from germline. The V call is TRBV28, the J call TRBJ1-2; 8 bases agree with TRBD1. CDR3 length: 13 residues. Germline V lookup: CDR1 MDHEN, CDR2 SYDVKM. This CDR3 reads CASSTSGGWGYTF. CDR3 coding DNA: TGTGCCAGCAGTACGTCAGGGGGCTGGGGCTACACCTTT.

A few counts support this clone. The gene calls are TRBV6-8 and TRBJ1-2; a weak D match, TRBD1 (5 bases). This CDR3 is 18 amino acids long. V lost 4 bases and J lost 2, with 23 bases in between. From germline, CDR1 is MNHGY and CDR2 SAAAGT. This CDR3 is CASSSIISWTIINYGYTF. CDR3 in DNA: TGTGCCAGCAGTTCCATTATTTCCTGGACAATTATAAACTATGGCTACACCTTC.

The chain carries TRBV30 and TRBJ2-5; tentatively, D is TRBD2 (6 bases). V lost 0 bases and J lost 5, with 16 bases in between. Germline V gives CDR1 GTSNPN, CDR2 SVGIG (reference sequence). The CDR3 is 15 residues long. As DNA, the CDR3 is TGTGCCTGGAGTGTACTGTCGGGGGAGGCGGAGACCCAGTACTTC. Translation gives CAWSVLSGEAETQYF.

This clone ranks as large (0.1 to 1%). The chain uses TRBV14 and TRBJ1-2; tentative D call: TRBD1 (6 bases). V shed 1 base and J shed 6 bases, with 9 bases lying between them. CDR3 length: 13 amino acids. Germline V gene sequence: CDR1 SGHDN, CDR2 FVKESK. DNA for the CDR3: TGTGCCAGCAGCCAAGCAGGGGTTCATGGCTACACCTTC. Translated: CASSQAGVHGYTF.

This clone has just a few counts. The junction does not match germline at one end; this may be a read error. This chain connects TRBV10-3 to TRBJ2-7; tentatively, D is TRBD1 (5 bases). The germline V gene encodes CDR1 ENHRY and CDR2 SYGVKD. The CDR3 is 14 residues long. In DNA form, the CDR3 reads TGTGCCATCAGTGAGTCACTTGACAGTGACGAGCAGTATTTC. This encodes CAISESLDSDEQYF.

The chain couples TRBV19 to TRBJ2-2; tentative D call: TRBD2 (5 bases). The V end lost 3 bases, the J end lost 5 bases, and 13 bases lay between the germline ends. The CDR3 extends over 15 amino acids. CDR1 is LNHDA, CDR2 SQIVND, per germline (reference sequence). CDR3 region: CASSIGGKTTGELFF. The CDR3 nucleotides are TGTGCCAGTAGTATCGGAGGCAAGACTACCGGGGAGCTGTTTTTT.

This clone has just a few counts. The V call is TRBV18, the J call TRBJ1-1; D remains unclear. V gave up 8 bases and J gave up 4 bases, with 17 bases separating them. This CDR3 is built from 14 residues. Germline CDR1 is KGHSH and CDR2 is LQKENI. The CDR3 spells CASIRTDTSTEAFF. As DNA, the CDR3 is TGTGCCAGCATAAGGACGGATACATCCACTGAAGCTTTCTTT.